One sample yielded the 27 T cell receptor beta chains listed below, sequenced in a study of CD8 T cells in ankylosing spondylitis (TCRdb year 2017). Beyond this particular receptor, the publication reports: A TCR beta motif made up of under ten highly homologous amino acid variants appeared to be characteristic of blood from ankylosing spondylitis patients.

No antigen is known for these receptors. Libraries came from 5' RACE. The instrument was an Illumina HiSeq 2500. The public reads were reprocessed in TCRdb via fastp at Q25 and MiXCR, keeping in-frame beta chains. Identical CDR3 protein sequences are pooled into one entry, listed with their most common genes and DNA. The sample records 750,000 to 850,000 distinct CDR3 sequences, over 9.5% of which are singletons. The ten largest clones take up around 0.51% of the sample. Material for sequencing was blood, either unsorted or a sorted T cell fraction (not recorded which). These receptors originate from a male donor with ankylosing spondylitis.

This clonotype was detected many times. This chain links TRBV20-1 with TRBJ2-7, with D hard to call. Trimming stripped 7 bases from V and 2 bases from J, with 9 bases between. The germline V gene has CDR1 DFQATT and CDR2 SNEGSKA (reference sequence). The CDR3 spans 11 residues. For the CDR3, the DNA is TGCAGTGGGGAACAGACCTACGAGCAGTACTTC. Its translation: CSGEQTYEQYF.

V usage is TRBV20-1 and J usage is TRBJ1-1, with 10 bases matching TRBD1. Losses at the gene ends were 2 bases for V and 4 bases for J; bases not matched to a gene: 7. The CDR3 length is 15 residues. Germline V gene lookup returns CDR1 DFQATT and CDR2 SNEGSKA (reference sequence). The CDR3 loop reads CSARSRDRGGTEAFF. The CDR3 DNA reads as TGCAGTGCTAGATCCCGGGACAGGGGCGGCACTGAAGCTTTCTTT.

This clonotype was counted ten times or more. The rearrangement links TRBV2 to TRBJ2-3; D not resolved. This CDR3 region has 12 residues. The ends were cut back, 6 bases at V and 0 bases at J, with 4 bases in the middle. CDR1 and CDR2 (germline): SNHLY, FYNNEI. DNA for the CDR3: TGTGCCAGCAGGAGAAGCACAGATACGCAGTATTTT. Protein product: CASRRSTDTQYF.

This chain links TRBV4-3 with TRBJ2-7; possible D gene TRBD2, 5 bases. Germline V gene lookup returns CDR1 LGHNA and CDR2 YSLEER. This CDR3 spans 15 amino acids. The V end lost 1 base, the J end lost 2 bases, and 12 bases lay between the germline ends. CDR3 region: CASSQAVRGTYEQYF. The CDR3 DNA reads as TGCGCCAGCAGCCAAGCGGTCCGAGGGACCTACGAGCAGTACTTC.

Concerning this clonotype: The junction and the germline gene differ at one end; a read error may be behind it. The chain links TRBV7-2 to TRBJ2-7, with D perhaps assigned TRBD1 or TRBD2 (5 bases each). Germline V lookup: CDR1 SGHTA, CDR2 FQGNSA. The CDR3 contains 15 residues. This CDR3 is CASTLTGTGLYEQYF. Here the CDR3 DNA reads TGTGCCAGCACCTTAACGGGGACCGGTCTCTACGAGCAGTACTTC. Based on the CDR3 plus reference TRBV7-2 and TRBJ2-7, the full variable domain is GAGVSQSPSNKVTEKGKDVELRCDPISGHTALYWYRQSLGQGLEFLIYFQGNSAPDKSGLPSDRFSAERTGGSVSTLTIQRTQQEDSAVYLCASTLTGTGLYEQYFGPGTRLTVT.

The V and J genes are TRBV7-2 and TRBJ2-5; 7 nucleotides agree with TRBD2. This CDR3 comprises 16 residues. CDR1 is SGHTA, CDR2 FQGNSA, per germline. Trimming took 1 base from V and 1 from J; bases not matched to a gene: 6. The CDR3 bases are TGTGCCAGCAGCTTAGGTCCTCCGGGGGGCCAAGAGACCCAGTACTTC. Amino acids: CASSLGPPGGQETQYF.

In regard to this clonotype: Given a much more abundant clone one base away, this may be a read error. The chain's CDR3 is CGARDAGTSYYEQYF. In DNA form, the CDR3 reads TGCGGTGCTAGAGATGCGGGGACTAGCTACTACGAGCAGTACTTC. This chain links TRBV20-1 with TRBJ2-7; 9 nucleotides match TRBD2. The CDR3 totals 15 residues. Germline V gives CDR1 DFQATT, CDR2 SNEGSKA (reference sequence).

This chain uses TRBV12-3 or TRBV12-4 with TRBJ1-1, with 7 nucleotides matching TRBD1. The ends lost 5 bases at V and 6 bases at J; junction bases unmatched: 6. The CDR3 contains 13 residues. In nucleotides, the CDR3 is TGTGCCAGCAGTACAACAGGGGAGGCTGAAGCTTTCTTT. It translates to CASSTTGEAEAFF.

This clonotype has only a few counts. The chain joins TRBV9 to TRBJ1-1, with D uncertain. The CDR3 totals 13 residues. V gave up 0 bases and J gave up 5 bases, with 8 bases separating them. The germline V gene encodes CDR1 SGDLS and CDR2 YYNGEE. Here the CDR3 reads CASSVGKGTEAFF. DNA for the CDR3: TGTGCCAGCAGCGTAGGTAAGGGAACTGAAGCTTTCTTT.

The gene calls are TRBV5-1 and TRBJ2-7, with 8 bases aligning to TRBD2. CDR1 and CDR2 (germline): SGHRS, YFSETQ. V was clipped by 3 bases and J by 7 bases; unmatched bases: 12. This CDR3 has 15 residues. The CDR3, as DNA: TGCGCCAGCAGCTCAACGGGACTAGTACTACGGGAGCAGTACTTC. This sequence encodes CASSSTGLVLREQYF.

This clonotype came up a few times. V usage is TRBV27 and J usage is TRBJ1-2, with D possibly being TRBD1 (5 bases). Germline CDR1 reads MNHEY; CDR2 reads SMNVEV (reference sequence). This CDR3 has 18 residues. V lost 5 bases, J lost 6 bases, and 28 bases lay in between. CDR3 in amino acids: CASSPMGLYPPTSHGYTF. The DNA for the CDR3 is TGTGCCAGCAGTCCCATGGGACTATATCCCCCGACGTCTCATGGCTACACCTTC.

This clonotype was recorded a few times. The genes are TRBV4-1 and TRBJ1-1; possible D gene TRBD1, 5 bases. The length of the CDR3 is 16 residues. The ends were cut back, 3 bases at V and 6 bases at J, with 20 bases in the middle. In germline, CDR1 is MGHRA, CDR2 YSYEKL. As DNA, the CDR3 is TGCGCCAGCAGCCATGAGGGACTGTCTCCGGGGGCTGAAGCTTTCTTT. Amino acid sequence: CASSHEGLSPGAEAFF.

In DNA form, the CDR3 reads TGTGCCAGCAGCTCGCGGGACGGTTCTTGGGAAAAACTGTTTTTT. This encodes CASSSRDGSWEKLFF. The chain carries TRBV5-6 and TRBJ1-4, with D perhaps matching TRBD1 (5 bases). This CDR3 has 15 residues. From germline, CDR1 is SGHDT and CDR2 YYEEEE. Trimming removed 3 bases at V and 8 bases at J, with 17 bases between.

In its sample, this clonotype was seen many times. V and J are TRBV20-1 and TRBJ2-1, with D possibly matching TRBD1 (7 bases). The CDR3 extends over 15 amino acids. In germline, CDR1 is DFQATT, CDR2 SNEGSKA (reference sequence). V was trimmed by 5 bases and J by 4 bases, leaving 18 bases between them. The CDR3 loop is CSARRGVYLYNEQFF. CDR3 bases: TGCAGTGCTCGCAGGGGGGTTTACTTGTACAATGAGCAGTTCTTC.

This clonotype has just a few counts. The chain joins TRBV20-1 to TRBJ2-5; TRBD2 agrees at 8 bases. V lost 3 bases to trimming and J lost 2 bases; unmatched junction nucleotides: 17. Germline-derived CDR1 and CDR2 are DFQATT and SNEGSKA (reference sequence). CDR3 size: 18 residues. The chain's CDR3 is CSASPQRELHPIQETQYF. DNA for the CDR3: TGCAGTGCTAGCCCTCAGCGGGAGCTTCATCCCATTCAAGAGACCCAGTACTTC.

This clonotype was seen a few times. This sequence joins TRBV6-1 and TRBJ1-2; D is perhaps TRBD1 (5 bases). The CDR3 contains 14 residues. From germline, CDR1 is MNHNS and CDR2 SASEGT. Between the trimmed V and J ends, which lost 5 bases and 4 bases, there was a span of 14 bases. The CDR3 DNA reads as TGTGCCAGCAGTAAGATACAGGTGACCTATGGCTACACCTTC. Its protein product is CASSKIQVTYGYTF.

The chain has TRBV20-1 and TRBJ2-7; the D gene is possibly TRBD1 (5 bases). CDR1 and CDR2 from the germline V gene are DFQATT and SNEGSKA (reference sequence). The CDR3 loop spans 12 amino acids. Trimming pared 2 bases from V and 3 bases from J, leaving 8 bases between. The CDR3: CSARQTDYEQYF. CDR3 DNA: TGCAGTGCTAGACAGACAGACTACGAGCAGTACTTC.

This clonotype was recorded many times. The chain joins TRBV15 to TRBJ2-4, with D possibly being TRBD2 (6 bases). The CDR3 totals 16 residues. Germline V gene lookup returns CDR1 LNHNV and CDR2 YYDKDF (reference sequence). Trimming took off 0 bases at V and 0 bases at J, with 9 bases between the two ends. CDR3 residues: CATSRDGGRAKNIQYF. In DNA form, the CDR3 reads TGTGCCACCAGCAGAGATGGGGGGAGAGCCAAAAACATTCAGTACTTC.

This clonotype was seen repeatedly, ten times or more. J is TRBJ1-1 and V is TRBV6-5, with no clear D. V dropped 0 bases and J dropped 10 bases, with 9 bases sitting between them. Germline V gene sequence: CDR1 MNHEY, CDR2 SVGAGI. This CDR3 is built from 12 residues. In nucleotides, the CDR3 is TGTGCCAGCAGTTACTCTCCACATATAGCTTTCTTT. Translating it yields CASSYSPHIAFF.

This chain joins TRBV20-1 and TRBJ1-4; D not certain. This CDR3 has 12 amino acids. Germline assignment: CDR1 DFQATT and CDR2 SNEGSKA (reference sequence). Trimming pared 3 bases from V and 4 bases from J, leaving 6 bases between. Written as DNA, the CDR3 is TGCAGTGCTAGCAAGAGTAATGAAAAACTGTTTTTT. Amino acid sequence: CSASKSNEKLFF.

This chain joins TRBV20-1 and TRBJ1-4; 9 positions agree with TRBD1. Per the germline V gene, CDR1 is DFQATT and CDR2 is SNEGSKA (reference sequence). This CDR3 is 14 amino acids long. The junction had 6 bases not matched to a gene; V was cut back by 3 bases and J by 7 bases. The CDR3 here is CSARDRGRSEKLFF. CDR3 coding DNA: TGCAGTGCTAGGGACAGGGGTCGGAGTGAAAAACTGTTTTTT.

This clonotype came up a few times. This rearrangement joins TRBV6-2 or TRBV6-3 to TRBJ1-5, with TRBD1 matching over 7 bases. The CDR3 is 20 amino acids. After removal of 5 bases from V and 1 base from J, the junction contained 20 bases not matched to a gene. Germline lookup yields CDR1 MNHEY and CDR2 SVGEGT. CDR3 in amino acids: CASSIVRRGLGFYSNQPQHF. DNA of the CDR3: TGTGCCAGCAGTATTGTGAGGAGGGGGCTGGGTTTTTACAGCAATCAGCCCCAGCATTTT.

This clonotype was counted between two and nine times. The gene calls are TRBV7-2 and TRBJ2-1, with TRBD1 matching 10 bases. The CDR3 is 16 residues long. Losses at the gene ends were 3 bases for V and 15 bases for J; bases not matched to a gene: 17. Looked up from germline, CDR1 is SGHTA and CDR2 is FQGNSA. The CDR3 DNA sequence: TGTGCCAGCAGCTTTACTTCGCTTTTTACGACAGGGGGCCTGTTCTTC. Its protein is CASSFTSLFTTGGLFF. Full variable domain (remainder filled in from reference TRBV7-2 and TRBJ2-1): GAGVSQSPSNKVTEKGKDVELRCDPISGHTALYWYRQSLGQGLEFLIYFQGNSAPDKSGLPSDRFSAERTGGSVSTLTIQRTQQEDSAVYLCASSFTSLFTTGGLFFGPGTRLTVL.

The V gene is TRBV29-1, the J gene TRBJ1-4; tentatively, D is TRBD1 (5 bases). The length of the CDR3 is 13 residues. V dropped 4 bases and J dropped 7 bases, with 13 bases sitting between them. The germline V gene has CDR1 SQVTM and CDR2 ANQGSEA. For the CDR3, the DNA is TGCAGCGTTGTAAAGAGGAGGGGTGAAAAACTGTTTTTT. Protein sequence: CSVVKRRGEKLFF.

The V call is TRBV20-1, the J call TRBJ1-5; weak D call: TRBD1 (6 bases). With 6 bases removed from V and 0 bases from J, the gap between germline ends came to 15 bases. The CDR3 loop spans 15 amino acids. Germline CDR1 is DFQATT and CDR2 is SNEGSKA (reference sequence). CDR3 region: CSAQGQRISNQPQHF. DNA for the CDR3: TGCAGTGCCCAAGGACAGAGGATTAGCAATCAGCCCCAGCATTTT.

This clonotype was found a few times. This sequence joins TRBV6-1 and TRBJ2-7, with a possible D match to TRBD1 (6 bases). V dropped 7 bases and J dropped 6 bases, with 28 bases sitting between them. The CDR3 is made up of 17 amino acids. The germline V gene has CDR1 MNHNS and CDR2 SASEGT. The DNA for the CDR3 is TGTGCCAGCACCGAATACCCTCGGGACACTGGGACGGGCGAGCAGTACTTC. Protein sequence: CASTEYPRDTGTGEQYF.

In its sample, this clonotype was seen many times. This CDR3 is CASSFSWGDIQYF. DNA of the CDR3: TGTGCCAGCAGCTTCTCCTGGGGGGACATTCAGTACTTC. This chain joins TRBV7-2 and TRBJ2-4, with a tentative D call TRBD2 (6 bases). V was clipped by 3 bases and J by 8 bases, with 11 bases between them. The CDR3 contains 13 residues. CDR1 is SGHTA, CDR2 FQGNSA, per germline.